Each of the 22 T cell receptor beta chains below was sequenced from the same sample in a study of blood T cell repertoires in COVID-19. Assay: immunoSEQ multiplex PCR; the TCRdb copy retains only in-frame clones and omits some. The repertoire holds a few hundred thousand clones, 80% to 90% seen once, with approximately 4.4% in the top ten. Material for sequencing was PBMCs or T cells enriched from blood (not recorded which). The receptors shown here come from a woman aged 40-49 years with acute COVID-19.

The V call is TRBV28, the J call TRBJ2-1, with D perhaps TRBD2 (6 bases). The CDR3 consists of 17 residues. Germline loops: CDR1 MDHEN, CDR2 SYDVKM. V was shortened by 3 bases and J by 0 bases, with 15 bases between the two germline ends. The CDR3 here is CASSLEPGASSYNEQFF. The CDR3, as DNA: TGTGCCAGCAGTTTGGAACCGGGAGCCAGCTCCTACAATGAGCAGTTCTTC.

The chain uses TRBV2 and TRBJ1-1; D not resolved. Germline CDR1 SNHLY, CDR2 FYNNEI. With 2 bases removed from V and 4 bases from J, the gap between germline ends came to 11 bases. The CDR3 length is 14 residues. DNA of the CDR3: TGTGCCAGCAGTGAACTAGTGGTGCGCACTGAAGCTTTCTTT. Its protein product is CASSELVVRTEAFF.

This clone was counted only a few times. V usage is TRBV6-5 and J usage is TRBJ2-7; a weak D match, TRBD1 (5 bases). This CDR3 has 14 residues. Trimming removed 0 bases at V and 3 bases at J, with 9 bases between. The germline gives CDR1 MNHEY, CDR2 SVGAGI. CDR3 DNA sequence: TGTGCCAGCAGTTACTCCGGCAGGGACTACGAGCAGTACTTC. Protein sequence: CASSYSGRDYEQYF.

This chain links TRBV7-2 with TRBJ2-1; 8 nucleotides agree with TRBD2. This CDR3 contains 14 residues. From germline, CDR1 is SGHTA and CDR2 FQGNSA. Trimming cost V 5 bases and J 4 bases; bases outside gene matches: 4. Here the CDR3 reads CASSGVAGYNEQFF. CDR3 coding DNA: TGTGCCAGCAGCGGCGTAGCGGGATACAATGAGCAGTTCTTC.

The gene calls are TRBV5-1 and TRBJ2-2; 7 bases align to TRBD1. V was pared by 4 bases and J by 0 bases, with 3 bases of the junction left unmatched. The CDR3 is 15 residues long. CDR1 and CDR2 (germline): SGHRS, YFSETQ. CDR3 coding DNA: TGCGCCAGCAGCACAGGGACAGCGAACACCGGGGAGCTGTTTTTT. The encoded protein is CASSTGTANTGELFF.

This chain connects TRBV9 to TRBJ2-5; D is perhaps TRBD1 (8 bases). The germline CDR1 and CDR2 sequences are SGDLS and YYNGEE. V was pared by 3 bases and J by 3 bases, with 18 bases between. This CDR3 contains 16 residues. This CDR3 reads CASSAWGGTGKETQYF. The CDR3 DNA is TGTGCCAGCAGCGCCTGGGGAGGGACAGGCAAAGAGACCCAGTACTTC.

J is TRBJ2-5 and V is TRBV6-5; 7 nucleotides match TRBD1. V lost 4 bases, J lost 4 bases, and 9 bases stayed unmatched. The germline CDR1 and CDR2 sequences are MNHEY and SVGAGI. The CDR3 consists of 15 residues. The CDR3 coding sequence is TGTGCCAGCAGTTTCTCAACAGGGGCTGGAGAGACCCAGTACTTC. Translated: CASSFSTGAGETQYF.

The rearrangement uses TRBV28 and TRBJ1-3; TRBD1 matches 7 bases. The CDR3 has 16 amino acids. Germline assignment: CDR1 MDHEN and CDR2 SYDVKM. Trimming took 6 bases from V and 6 from J; bases not matched to a gene: 14. The DNA for the CDR3 is TGTGCCAGCAGCAACTGGTTGACAGGGTTGACAAACACCATATATTTT. Protein product: CASSNWLTGLTNTIYF.

The chain joins TRBV27 to TRBJ1-1; D remains ambiguous. The CDR3 consists of 15 residues. Per germline, CDR1 MNHEY and CDR2 SMNVEV (reference sequence). V gave up 4 bases and J gave up 1 base, with 13 bases separating them. The CDR3 is CASSSGSWANTEAFF. The CDR3 nucleotides are TGTGCCAGCAGTTCGGGGTCGTGGGCGAACACTGAAGCTTTCTTT.

The rearrangement links TRBV6-2 or TRBV6-3 to TRBJ1-4; 7 bases line up with TRBD1. Germline lookup yields CDR1 MNHEY and CDR2 SVGEGT. The J segment lost 3 bases and the V segment lost 5 bases, leaving 6 bases of the junction unmatched. The length of the CDR3 is 15 residues. The chain's CDR3 is CASSHHQGANEKLFF. The CDR3, as DNA: TGTGCCAGCAGTCATCATCAGGGGGCTAATGAAAAACTGTTTTTT.

The V and J genes are TRBV27 and TRBJ2-1, with 7 positions matching TRBD2. CDR1 and CDR2 (germline): MNHEY, SMNVEV (reference sequence). The CDR3 is 14 residues long. J was trimmed by 6 bases and V by 5 bases; bases with no gene match: 7. CDR3 region: CASSRAGTANEQFF. For the CDR3, the DNA is TGTGCCAGCAGTCGAGCGGGGACTGCCAATGAGCAGTTCTTC.

J is TRBJ2-2 and V is TRBV3-1 (or the pseudogene TRBV3-2); 14 bases map to TRBD2. The CDR3 is made up of 18 amino acids. J was trimmed by 4 bases and V by 5 bases; bases with no gene match: 9. From germline, CDR1 is LGHDT and CDR2 YNNKEL (reference sequence). The CDR3 is CASSASGTSGGLTGELFF. Here the CDR3 DNA reads TGTGCCAGCAGCGCTTCCGGGACTAGCGGGGGCCTCACCGGGGAGCTGTTTTTT.

This chain joins TRBV18 and TRBJ2-7, with 11 bases identical to TRBD2. Per germline, CDR1 KGHSH and CDR2 LQKENI. CDR3 size: 16 residues. V dropped 3 bases and J dropped 7; count of bases not matched to a gene: 11. The CDR3 nucleotides read TGTGCCAGCTCACCGGTTCTAGCGGGGGGCTTCTTTGAGCAGTACTTC. Protein product: CASSPVLAGGFFEQYF. The full variable domain, its missing parts supplied by reference TRBV18 and TRBJ2-7, is NAGVMQNPRHLVRRRGQEARLRCSPMKGHSHVYWYRQLPEEGLKFMVYLQKENIIDESGMPKERFSAEFPKEGPSILRIQQVVRGDSAAYFCASSPVLAGGFFEQYFGPGTRLTVT.

This chain links TRBV25-1 with TRBJ1-2; D is perhaps TRBD1 (5 bases). Deletions cut 6 bases from V and 5 bases from J, with 13 bases between. The germline V gene has CDR1 MGHDK and CDR2 SYGVNS. The length of the CDR3 is 13 residues. The CDR3 spells CASRRDLRYGYTF. The DNA for the CDR3 is TGTGCCAGCAGGAGGGACTTACGTTATGGCTACACCTTC.

The chain couples TRBV11-2 to TRBJ2-2; 7 bases map to TRBD2. The CDR3 runs to 15 residues. Looked up from germline, CDR1 is SGHAT and CDR2 is FQNNGV. V trimming: 6 bases; J trimming: 4 bases; junction bases outside the gene matches: 8. The chain's CDR3 is CASRRGGRGTGELFF. The CDR3 DNA reads TGTGCCAGCAGGAGGGGAGGGAGGGGCACCGGGGAGCTGTTTTTT.

The chain combines TRBV5-1 with TRBJ1-4, with 7 bases lining up with TRBD1. The trim removed 3 bases at V and 3 bases at J, leaving 5 bases unmatched. The CDR3 loop spans 15 amino acids. Germline V gene lookup returns CDR1 SGHRS and CDR2 YFSETQ. The CDR3: CASSYSGGSNEKLFF. As DNA, the CDR3 is TGCGCCAGCAGCTATTCAGGGGGTTCTAATGAAAAACTGTTTTTT. The whole variable domain, remainder taken from reference TRBV5-1 and TRBJ1-4, is KAGVTQTPRYLIKTRGQQVTLSCSPISGHRSVSWYQQTPGQGLQFLFEYFSETQRNKGNFPGRFSGRQFSNSRSEMNVSTLELGDSALYLCASSYSGGSNEKLFFGSGTQLSVL.

This rearrangement joins TRBV6-5 to TRBJ2-5; 10 nucleotides align to TRBD2. Unmatched junction bases numbered 9, after V lost 2 bases and J lost 9 bases. Germline V gene lookup returns CDR1 MNHEY and CDR2 SVGAGI. This CDR3 contains 15 residues. The CDR3 bases are TGTGCCAGCAGTTACAGGACTAGCGGCCTTAAGGCCCAGTACTTC. Its translation: CASSYRTSGLKAQYF.

The chain links TRBV7-3 to TRBJ1-1; unclear D gene. The CDR3 has 13 residues. The V gene lost 4 bases and the J gene lost 3 bases, with 9 bases spanning the gap. The germline V gene has CDR1 SGHTA and CDR2 FQGTGA. CDR3 sequence (DNA): TGTGCCAGCAGCTCCGGCCTAGACACTGAAGCTTTCTTT. Translation gives CASSSGLDTEAFF.

This chain joins TRBV5-1 and TRBJ2-3, with 10 bases that match TRBD2. V dropped 0 bases and J dropped 3; count of bases not matched to a gene: 1. The CDR3 length is 15 residues. Germline V gene lookup returns CDR1 SGHRS and CDR2 YFSETQ. The CDR3: CASSLVSGRTDTQYF. In nucleotides, the CDR3 is TGCGCCAGCAGCTTGGTTAGCGGGAGGACAGATACGCAGTATTTT.

The sample holds one count of this clone. This sequence joins TRBV10-1 and TRBJ1-5; no definite D call. The CDR3 contains 15 residues. V lost 2 bases to trimming and J lost 7 bases, with 15 bases between them. The germline V gene encodes CDR1 WNHNN and CDR2 SYGVQD (reference sequence). The CDR3 protein is CASSEPGVGNQPQHF. The CDR3 DNA reads TGCGCCAGCAGTGAGCCCGGGGTAGGTAACCAGCCCCAGCATTTT.

This chain links TRBV25-1 with TRBJ2-1, with TRBD2 identical over 8 bases. The CDR3 contains 15 residues. Germline assignment: CDR1 MGHDK and CDR2 SYGVNS. Trimming at V came to 9 bases and at J to 5 bases, leaving 12 bases not matched to a gene. Here the CDR3 DNA reads TGTGCCAGGAGGCGGGAGGCCCATCGCAACAATGAGCAGTTCTTC. It specifies CARRREAHRNNEQFF.

This chain links TRBV5-1 with TRBJ2-5; 12 bases are shared with TRBD2. After removal of 4 bases from V and 5 bases from J, the junction contained 9 bases not matched to a gene. The CDR3 is made up of 16 amino acids. CDR1 is SGHRS, CDR2 YFSETQ, per germline. The CDR3 sequence is CASSRTSGVSRETQYF. The CDR3 bases are TGCGCCAGCAGCAGGACTAGCGGGGTGTCTCGGGAGACCCAGTACTTC.